This T cell receptor beta chain was identified during a study of T cell changes during pregnancy in multiple sclerosis. Generated by immunoSEQ multiplex PCR, the TCRdb table keeps only in-frame clones and is missing some. The table has roughly 56,000 clones, about 89% seen once; the top ten hold roughly 0.48%. Trimming took 6 bases from V and 7 from J, leaving 12 bases between them. The length of the CDR3 is 12 residues. Looked up from germline, CDR1 is SNHLY and CDR2 is FYNNEI. In its sample, this clone was seen a few times. This receptor was obtained from a female donor in good health, enrolled as a control in a pregnancy study. The sample in question was CD4+ T cells from peripheral blood mononuclear cells, obtained after pregnancy. The rearrangement links TRBV2 to TRBJ1-1, with D perhaps matching TRBD1 (5 bases). CDR3 bases: TGTGCCAGCAGGGTTGTAGGGGTTGAAGCTTTCTTT. Translating it yields CASRVVGVEAFF.